This is a list of T cell receptor beta chains from one sample in a study of blood T cell repertoires in COVID-19. Using immunoSEQ multiplex PCR, the repertoire was profiled, and TCRdb retains in-frame clones only, with some absent. Among about 52,000 clones listed, roughly 91% were seen once. Material for sequencing was peripheral blood. The receptor set was obtained from a man older than 75 with active or convalescent COVID-19. The CDR3 runs from the conserved cysteine through the conserved F or W. The D gene is left open where the match is weak. The size field is filled for only some rows; it gives once, few, many or a size class.

J gene: TRBJ1-1
D gene: .
V gene: TRBV11-2
CDR3 length: 14
clone size: .
CDR3 DNA: TGTGCCAGCAGCTTAGTGGGAGGGAACACTGAAGCTTTCTTT
CDR3 protein: CASSLVGGNTEAFF

J gene: TRBJ2-6
D gene: .
V gene: TRBV28
CDR3 length: 13
clone size: once
CDR3 DNA: TGTGCCAGTCTAAACTCTGGGGCCAACGTCCTGACTTTC
CDR3 protein: CASLNSGANVLTF

J gene: TRBJ2-7
D gene: .
V gene: TRBV9
CDR3 length: 15
clone size: .
CDR3 DNA: TGTGCCAGCAGCCCCCGGGACTCGGCCTCCTACGAGCAGTACTTC
CDR3 protein: CASSPRDSASYEQYF

J gene: TRBJ1-6
D gene: .
V gene: TRBV6-5
CDR3 length: 14
clone size: .
CDR3 DNA: TGTGCCAGCAGTCTACAGGGTTCGAATTCACCCCTCCACTTT
CDR3 protein: CASSLQGSNSPLHF

J gene: TRBJ2-5
D gene: TRBD1
V gene: TRBV19
CDR3 length: 13
clone size: once
CDR3 DNA: TGTGCCAGTAGTGGGACAGATCAAGAGACCCAGTACTTC
CDR3 protein: CASSGTDQETQYF

J gene: TRBJ2-5
D gene: TRBD1
V gene: TRBV7-2
CDR3 length: 16
clone size: .
CDR3 DNA: TGTACCAGCAGCTTATGGGGGGGACAGGGAGAACAGACCCAGTACTTC
CDR3 protein: CTSSLWGGQGEQTQYF

J gene: TRBJ2-3
D gene: TRBD2
V gene: TRBV27
CDR3 length: 14
clone size: .
CDR3 DNA: TGTGCCACCCAACGGGGGGGCATCGGGGATACGCAGTATTTT
CDR3 protein: CATQRGGIGDTQYF

J gene: TRBJ2-3
D gene: .
V gene: TRBV5-6
CDR3 length: 14
clone size: .
CDR3 DNA: TGTGCCAGCAGCTTGGGACTAGGAGATGATACGCAGTATTTT
CDR3 protein: CASSLGLGDDTQYF

J gene: TRBJ2-1
D gene: TRBD2
V gene: TRBV7-8
CDR3 length: 15
clone size: .
CDR3 DNA: TGTGCCAGCAGCCCAACTAGCGGGAGCTTCAATGAGCAGTTCTTC
CDR3 protein: CASSPTSGSFNEQFF

J gene: TRBJ2-1
D gene: .
V gene: TRBV5-1
CDR3 length: 16
clone size: .
CDR3 DNA: TGCGCCAGCAGCTTCAATTTGGCAGGCCTCTACAATGAGCAGTTCTTC
CDR3 protein: CASSFNLAGLYNEQFF

J gene: TRBJ2-7
D gene: TRBD1
V gene: TRBV27
CDR3 length: 16
clone size: once
CDR3 DNA: TGTGCCAGCGCTTCCCAGGGGGTAGTTGTACTGTCCGAGCAGTACTTC
CDR3 protein: CASASQGVVVLSEQYF

J gene: TRBJ2-1
D gene: TRBD2
V gene: TRBV6-2/TRBV6-3
CDR3 length: 16
clone size: .
CDR3 DNA: TGTGCCAGCAGTTACTTGCGGGGGAGCTCCTACAATGAGCAGTTCTTC
CDR3 protein: CASSYLRGSSYNEQFF

J gene: TRBJ2-3
D gene: .
V gene: TRBV5-1
CDR3 length: 16
clone size: .
CDR3 DNA: TGCGCCAGCAGCCTCGGAGCGAGGGCCATCACAGATACGCAGTATTTT
CDR3 protein: CASSLGARAITDTQYF

J gene: TRBJ2-1
D gene: .
V gene: TRBV28
CDR3 length: 14
clone size: .
CDR3 DNA: TGTGCCAGCAGTCTAGGAGGGTTCTACAATGAGCAGTTCTTC
CDR3 protein: CASSLGGFYNEQFF

J gene: TRBJ2-3
D gene: TRBD1
V gene: TRBV11-3
CDR3 length: 13
clone size: .
CDR3 DNA: TGTGCCAGCAAGGGACAGGGAACCGATACGCAGTATTTT
CDR3 protein: CASKGQGTDTQYF

J gene: TRBJ1-2
D gene: .
V gene: TRBV27
CDR3 length: 16
clone size: .
CDR3 DNA: TGTGCCAGCAGTTTACGTCTGGACATAGCTAACTATGGCTACACCTTC
CDR3 protein: CASSLRLDIANYGYTF

J gene: TRBJ2-1
D gene: TRBD1
V gene: TRBV5-1
CDR3 length: 14
clone size: .
CDR3 DNA: TGCGCCAGCAGCCCGGGACAGGGATACAATGAGCAGTTCTTC
CDR3 protein: CASSPGQGYNEQFF

J gene: TRBJ1-2
D gene: .
V gene: TRBV9
CDR3 length: 14
clone size: .
CDR3 DNA: TGTGCCAGCAGCGACCTGGGAGCGGGCTATGGCTACACCTTC
CDR3 protein: CASSDLGAGYGYTF

J gene: TRBJ2-2
D gene: TRBD1
V gene: TRBV6-4
CDR3 length: 15
clone size: .
CDR3 DNA: TGTGCCAGCAGTCCCAGGACAGGGGGCCACGGGGAGCTGTTTTTT
CDR3 protein: CASSPRTGGHGELFF

J gene: TRBJ1-1
D gene: TRBD1
V gene: TRBV18
CDR3 length: 15
clone size: .
CDR3 DNA: TGTGCCAGCTCACCACGCCAGGGGGGTAACACTGAAGCTTTCTTT
CDR3 protein: CASSPRQGGNTEAFF

J gene: TRBJ1-1
D gene: .
V gene: TRBV27
CDR3 length: 15
clone size: .
CDR3 DNA: TGTGCCAGCAGTTTATCGGAGGGACGAAGCACTGAAGCTTTCTTT
CDR3 protein: CASSLSEGRSTEAFF

J gene: TRBJ1-2
D gene: TRBD1
V gene: TRBV6-5
CDR3 length: 16
clone size: .
CDR3 DNA: TGTGCCAGCAGTTCCCCGGGACAGGGGCGGTATAATGGCTACACCTTC
CDR3 protein: CASSSPGQGRYNGYTF

J gene: TRBJ2-3
D gene: TRBD2
V gene: TRBV29-1
CDR3 length: 13
clone size: .
CDR3 DNA: TGCAGCGCCATGACTAGCCTCACAGATACGCAGTATTTT
CDR3 protein: CSAMTSLTDTQYF

J gene: TRBJ1-2
D gene: TRBD1
V gene: TRBV9
CDR3 length: 16
clone size: .
CDR3 DNA: TGTGCCAGCAGCGATCAGACAGGGGGTCCCTCTAAGGGCTACACCTTC
CDR3 protein: CASSDQTGGPSKGYTF

J gene: TRBJ1-5
D gene: .
V gene: TRBV27
CDR3 length: 13
clone size: .
CDR3 DNA: TGTGCCAGCGCCCGGGGTAGGTATCAGCCCCAGCATTTT
CDR3 protein: CASARGRYQPQHF

J gene: TRBJ2-5
D gene: TRBD1
V gene: TRBV7-2
CDR3 length: 14
clone size: .
CDR3 DNA: TGTGCCAGCAGCCAGGGACAGGGGATGAAGACCCAGTACTTC
CDR3 protein: CASSQGQGMKTQYF

J gene: TRBJ1-5
D gene: TRBD1
V gene: TRBV7-2
CDR3 length: 16
clone size: .
CDR3 DNA: TGTGCCAGCAGCCTGACGACAGGGCAGGCCAATCAGCCCCAGCATTTT
CDR3 protein: CASSLTTGQANQPQHF

J gene: TRBJ2-3
D gene: TRBD2
V gene: TRBV4-1
CDR3 length: 18
clone size: .
CDR3 DNA: TGCGCCAGCAGCCAAGACCCGACCGTCCAGCGGGGGTCGGATACGCAGTATTTT
CDR3 protein: CASSQDPTVQRGSDTQYF

J gene: TRBJ1-1
D gene: .
V gene: TRBV12-3/TRBV12-4
CDR3 length: 13
clone size: .
CDR3 DNA: TGTGCCAGCAGTTTAGGGATTGGGGGGAGAGCTTTCTTT
CDR3 protein: CASSLGIGGRAFF

J gene: TRBJ2-3
D gene: .
V gene: TRBV11-1
CDR3 length: 12
clone size: few
CDR3 DNA: TGTGCCAGCAGCTTACCGACAGATACGCAGTATTTT
CDR3 protein: CASSLPTDTQYF

J gene: TRBJ1-5
D gene: .
V gene: TRBV19
CDR3 length: 16
clone size: .
CDR3 DNA: TGTGCCAGTAGTAGGCTCAGCGGGGATAGCAATCAGCCCCAGCATTTT
CDR3 protein: CASSRLSGDSNQPQHF

J gene: TRBJ1-4
D gene: TRBD1
V gene: TRBV28
CDR3 length: 14
clone size: .
CDR3 DNA: TGTGCCAGCAGTGTGGGACAGCTTAATGAAAAACTGTTTTTT
CDR3 protein: CASSVGQLNEKLFF

J gene: TRBJ2-3
D gene: .
V gene: TRBV18
CDR3 length: 16
clone size: .
CDR3 DNA: TGTGCCAGCTCACCACAGACGGACTCTTTACCAGATACGCAGTATTTT
CDR3 protein: CASSPQTDSLPDTQYF

J gene: TRBJ1-1
D gene: .
V gene: TRBV9
CDR3 length: 15
clone size: .
CDR3 DNA: TGTGCCAGCAGCCCGTCAGGGGATATGAACACTGAAGCTTTCTTT
CDR3 protein: CASSPSGDMNTEAFF

J gene: TRBJ2-7
D gene: TRBD1
V gene: TRBV5-1
CDR3 length: 15
clone size: .
CDR3 DNA: TGCGCCAGCAGGATACAGGGGGCTCTACCCTACGAGCAGTACTTC
CDR3 protein: CASRIQGALPYEQYF

J gene: TRBJ1-3
D gene: .
V gene: TRBV6-5
CDR3 length: 16
clone size: .
CDR3 DNA: TGTGCCAGCAGTTACTCTGGCAGGGTGGCTGGAAACACCATATATTTT
CDR3 protein: CASSYSGRVAGNTIYF

J gene: TRBJ2-1
D gene: .
V gene: TRBV6-5
CDR3 length: 14
clone size: .
CDR3 DNA: TGTGCCAGCAGTCTTTCGGGACAATACAATGAGCAGTTCTTC
CDR3 protein: CASSLSGQYNEQFF

J gene: TRBJ2-1
D gene: .
V gene: TRBV6-5
CDR3 length: 15
clone size: few
CDR3 DNA: TGTGCCAGCAGGCCCAGCCGGGGGGCTCTCTCTGAGCAGTTCTTC
CDR3 protein: CASRPSRGALSEQFF

J gene: TRBJ2-2
D gene: .
V gene: TRBV11-2
CDR3 length: 17
clone size: .
CDR3 DNA: TGTGCCAGCTCAACCCGGCGGGCCCTACACGACACCGGGGAGCTGTTTTTT
CDR3 protein: CASSTRRALHDTGELFF

J gene: TRBJ1-1
D gene: .
V gene: TRBV4-3
CDR3 length: 14
clone size: .
CDR3 DNA: TGCGCCAGCAGCCAAGAGGGGGGGAACACTGAAGCTTTCTTT
CDR3 protein: CASSQEGGNTEAFF

J gene: TRBJ1-2
D gene: TRBD1
V gene: TRBV28
CDR3 length: 16
clone size: .
CDR3 DNA: TGTGCCAGCGGGGACGGGGCAGGGGGCGCGGAAAATGGCTACACCTTC
CDR3 protein: CASGDGAGGAENGYTF

J gene: TRBJ2-3
D gene: .
V gene: TRBV10-3
CDR3 length: 14
clone size: .
CDR3 DNA: TGTGCCTCGAGAGGGGGGGTGAGCACAGATACGCAGTATTTT
CDR3 protein: CASRGGVSTDTQYF